Detailed here is one T cell receptor beta chain. What antigen it recognizes has not been identified. No much larger clone is present one base from it, and per-base qualities are unavailable. The CDR3 regions of human TCRbeta chains were analyzed by immunosequencing. Per the original workflow: TCRs in the repertoires were compared against a reference library of SARS-CoV-2-specific TCRs that had been generated with the MIRA antigen-specificity platform. Breadth was defined as the fraction of unique TCRs that were SARS-CoV-2-associated, and depth was defined as the fraction of total T cells that were SARS-CoV-2-associated. Each spike-specific TCR was assigned to its reactive spike region and to a CD4 or CD8 class using the MIRA data. Log10-transformed breadth and depth values were compared by one-way ANOVA with Sidak's multiple comparisons tests. TCRdb obtained this table from immuneACCESS and retained in-frame rearrangements with V and J assigned. These tables miss some clones; where compared with another copy, unresolved V genes account for less than half of the shortfall, and the remainder is unexplained. That table is the source of V, J and clone size, and D and trimming were worked out from the DNA. In this sample the table shows under 150,000 clones, 80% to 90% of which occur a single time. The ten largest clonotypes hold over 8% of the sample.

Taken from cysteine to phenylalanine, the CDR3 has 17 residues. The CDR3 DNA has 51 bases and is translated from base 1. V and J are trimmed by 0 bases and 0 bases, and the gene matches miss 5 bases of the junction. CDR1 LGHNA and CDR2 YNFKEQ are derived from the germline V gene. The sample originates from a study of T cell responses to AZD1222 COVID-19 vaccine (dated by TCRdb to about 2021). Concerning the study at large: A total of more than 230 trial participants underwent TCR sequencing, of whom 207 received two doses of AZD1222 and about 25 received two doses of the MenACWY control vaccine. Trial participants were enrolled by age into subgroups of 18-55, 56-69 and 70-plus years, and around 140, 26 and 57 TCR-sequenced participants, respectively, were included in these subgroups. Paper-wide results and their limitations: Because no day 14 peak-response samples were available, the repertoires could be characterized only after the peak T cell response. After two AZD1222 doses, both the breadth and the depth of spike-specific TCRs were significantly higher than at day 0 and than in MenACWY recipients. Reportedly, close to half of the unique spike-specific TCRs recognized epitopes lying outside the regions that are mutated in the B.1.351 and B.1.1.7 variants. The whole spike protein was spanned by vaccine-associated CD4 TCRs, and dominant responses were seen in regions 160-218 and 743-854. In the small 56-69-year group, the increase in depth fell short of significance, most likely because of low power. Only five or six AZD1222 recipients were SARS-CoV-2 seropositive at baseline, limiting conclusions about previously exposed vaccinees. Most participants were white British and females outnumbered males, and the authors suggested that clonal diversity may have been underestimated.

The sample's time point label, decoded: about 28 days (+/-7) after the second vaccine dose. AZD1222 recipients whose second dose came at about 4 weeks and those whose second dose came at about 12 weeks were combined into one group, since spike-specific TCR depth and breadth did not differ between the two schedules. Vaccinee samples were obtained from the UK trials COV001 and COV002, which included a single-blind randomized controlled phase 2/3 trial of AZD1222 (ChAdOx1 nCoV-19) in healthy adults. For TCRbeta chain sequencing, PBMC samples from trial participants were taken at day 0 and at day 28 after the second dose.

The V gene is TRBV4-2 and the J gene is TRBJ1-5; 7 nucleotides in the junction match TRBD1. The source material was peripheral blood, sampled 28 days after the second AZD1222 dose. The TCR originated in an adult who received the AZD1222 COVID-19 vaccine. DNA sequence: TGTGCCAGCAGCCAAGAAAGGGGGCAGGGTAGCAATCAGCCCCAGCATTTT. Its product reads: CASSQERGQGSNQPQHF.